This TCR beta chain was recovered during a study of blood T cell repertoires in COVID-19. The wider study: The samples span acute and convalescent COVID-19 from the United States, Italy and Spain. T cells, B-cell-depleted T cells, or PBMCs provided the cDNA or gDNA that served as material.

The authors' processing: Cell counts per sample came from amplifying reference gene primers. Produced via immunoSEQ multiplex PCR; TCRdb's table is partial and in-frame only. V, J and clone size are those of that table, while D and trimming were read from the DNA. The repertoire consists of over 350,000 clones, with around 86% occurring once and the leading ten covering over 1.3%. The receptor was isolated from a woman in her 30s with active or convalescent COVID-19. The sample was peripheral blood.

The CDR3 sequence is CASRPGQTDSNQPQHF. CDR3 DNA sequence: TGTGCCAGCAGACCTGGACAGACGGATAGCAATCAGCCCCAGCATTTT. The chain uses TRBV7-8 and TRBJ1-5; the D gene is possibly TRBD1 (6 bases). Per the germline V gene, CDR1 is SGHVS and CDR2 is FQNEAQ. The CDR3 consists of 16 residues. V dropped 6 bases and J dropped 0 bases, with 15 bases sitting between them.